The clone carrying this TCR beta chain has at least ten counts. Germline loops: CDR1 SEHNR, CDR2 FQNEAQ (reference sequence). This CDR3 is built from 16 residues. Trimming removed 3 bases at V and 6 bases at J, with 17 bases between. This sample is part of a study of blood T cell repertoires in COVID-19. Study-level background: Some COVID-19 samples were acute and others convalescent; all came from the United States, Italy and Spain. PBMCs, B-cell-depleted T cells, or T cells were the source of the cDNA or gDNA that made up the material.

Original handling: Nucleated cell counts were estimated from reference gene primer amplification. Generated by immunoSEQ multiplex PCR, the TCRdb table keeps only in-frame clones and is missing some. For V, J and clone size, that table is used; D and trimming come from the DNA. Of around 110,000 clones in the sample, 71% are singletons; the top ten hold about 0.85%. The chain has TRBV7-9 and TRBJ2-2; perhaps TRBD2 as D (6 bases). The receptor was derived from a human donor with acute or convalescent COVID-19. The donor label of this sample is uncertain. Sequencing input: peripheral blood. The CDR3, as DNA: TGTGCCAGCAGCTTTGTCCCGGGACTGGTCCCCGGGGAGCTGTTTTTT. It translates to CASSFVPGLVPGELFF. Based on the CDR3 plus reference TRBV7-9 and TRBJ2-2, the full variable domain is DTGVSQNPRHKITKRGQNVTFRCDPISEHNRLYWYRQTLGQGPEFLTYFQNEAQLEKSRLLSDRFSAERPKGSFSTLEIQRTEQGDSAMYLCASSFVPGLVPGELFFGEGSRLTVL.